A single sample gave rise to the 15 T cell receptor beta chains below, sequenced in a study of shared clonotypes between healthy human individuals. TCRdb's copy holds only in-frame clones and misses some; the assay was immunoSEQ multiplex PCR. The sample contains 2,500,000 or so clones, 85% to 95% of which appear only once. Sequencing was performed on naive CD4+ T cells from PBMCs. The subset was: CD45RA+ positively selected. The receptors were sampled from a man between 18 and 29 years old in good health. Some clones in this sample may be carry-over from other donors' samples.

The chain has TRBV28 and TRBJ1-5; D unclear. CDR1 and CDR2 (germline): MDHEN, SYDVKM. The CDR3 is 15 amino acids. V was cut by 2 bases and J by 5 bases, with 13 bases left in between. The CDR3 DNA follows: TGTGCCAGCAGTTTACGGGTTTCCCGGGATCAGCCCCAGCATTTT. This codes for CASSLRVSRDQPQHF.

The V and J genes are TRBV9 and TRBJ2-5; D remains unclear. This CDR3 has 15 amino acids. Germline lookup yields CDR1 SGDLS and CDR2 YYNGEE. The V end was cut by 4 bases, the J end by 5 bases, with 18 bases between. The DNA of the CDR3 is TGTGCCAGCAGCTCCCGCCCCTCGGCCACCGAGACCCAGTACTTC. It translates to CASSSRPSATETQYF.

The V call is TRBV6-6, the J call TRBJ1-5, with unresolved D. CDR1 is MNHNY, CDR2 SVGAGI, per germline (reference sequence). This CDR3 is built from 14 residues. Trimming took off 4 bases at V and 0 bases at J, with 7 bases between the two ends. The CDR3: CASSLGYSNQPQHF. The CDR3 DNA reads TGTGCCAGCAGTTTAGGGTATAGCAATCAGCCCCAGCATTTT.

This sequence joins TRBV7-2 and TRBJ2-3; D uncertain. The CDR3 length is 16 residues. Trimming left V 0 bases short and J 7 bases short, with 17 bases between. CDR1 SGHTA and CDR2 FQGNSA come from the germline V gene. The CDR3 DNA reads TGTGCCAGCAGCTTAGCGACGTCCACCCTCTACCATACGCAGTATTTT. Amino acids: CASSLATSTLYHTQYF.

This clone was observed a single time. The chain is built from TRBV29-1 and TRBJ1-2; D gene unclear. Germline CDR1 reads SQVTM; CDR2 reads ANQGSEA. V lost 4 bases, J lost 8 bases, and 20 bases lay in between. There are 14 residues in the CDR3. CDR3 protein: CSVVGNWGYNGYTF. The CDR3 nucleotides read TGCAGCGTTGTCGGCAACTGGGGATATAACGGCTACACCTTC.

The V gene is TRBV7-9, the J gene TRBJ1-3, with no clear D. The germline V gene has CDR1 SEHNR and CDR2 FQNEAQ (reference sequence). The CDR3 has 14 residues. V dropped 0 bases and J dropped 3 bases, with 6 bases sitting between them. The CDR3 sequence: CASSLALLGNTIYF. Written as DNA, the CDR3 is TGTGCCAGCAGCTTAGCCCTCCTTGGAAACACCATATATTTT.

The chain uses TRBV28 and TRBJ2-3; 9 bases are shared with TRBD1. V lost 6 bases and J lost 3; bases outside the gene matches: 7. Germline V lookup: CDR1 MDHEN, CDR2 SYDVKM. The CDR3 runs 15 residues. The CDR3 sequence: CASSDWTGETDTQYF. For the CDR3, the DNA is TGTGCCAGCAGCGACTGGACAGGGGAGACAGATACGCAGTATTTT.

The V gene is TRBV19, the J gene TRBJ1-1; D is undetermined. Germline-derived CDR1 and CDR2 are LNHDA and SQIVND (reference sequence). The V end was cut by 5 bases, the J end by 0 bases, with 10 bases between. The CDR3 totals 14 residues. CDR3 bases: TGTGCCAGTAGTCTAACAGCTGTGAACACTGAAGCTTTCTTT. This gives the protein CASSLTAVNTEAFF. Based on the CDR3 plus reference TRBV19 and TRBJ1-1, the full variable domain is DGGITQSPKYLFRKEGQNVTLSCEQNLNHDAMYWYRQDPGQGLRLIYYSQIVNDFQKGDIAEGYSVSREKKESFPLTVTSAQKNPTAFYLCASSLTAVNTEAFFGQGTRLTVV.

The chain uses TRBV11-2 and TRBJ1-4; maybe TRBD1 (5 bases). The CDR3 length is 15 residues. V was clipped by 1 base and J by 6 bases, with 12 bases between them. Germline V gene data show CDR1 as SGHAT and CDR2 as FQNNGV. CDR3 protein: CASSLVGGAYEKLFF. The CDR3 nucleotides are TGTGCCAGCAGCTTAGTGGGAGGGGCTTATGAAAAACTGTTTTTT.

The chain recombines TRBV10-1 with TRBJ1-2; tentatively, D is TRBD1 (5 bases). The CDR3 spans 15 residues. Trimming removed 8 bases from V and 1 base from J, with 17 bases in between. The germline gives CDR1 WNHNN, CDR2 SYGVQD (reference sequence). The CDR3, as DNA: TGCGCCAGCCCGACGACAGAACCGATTAACTATGGCTACACCTTC. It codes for CASPTTEPINYGYTF.

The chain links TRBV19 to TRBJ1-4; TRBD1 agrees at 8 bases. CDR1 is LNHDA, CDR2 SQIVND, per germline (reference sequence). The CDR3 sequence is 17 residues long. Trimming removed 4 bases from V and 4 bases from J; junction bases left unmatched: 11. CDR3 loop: CASSTGQGREDNEKLFF. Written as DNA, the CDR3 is TGTGCCAGTAGTACTGGACAGGGACGTGAGGATAATGAAAAACTGTTTTTT. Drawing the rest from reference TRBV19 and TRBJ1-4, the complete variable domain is DGGITQSPKYLFRKEGQNVTLSCEQNLNHDAMYWYRQDPGQGLRLIYYSQIVNDFQKGDIAEGYSVSREKKESFPLTVTSAQKNPTAFYLCASSTGQGREDNEKLFFGSGTQLSVL.

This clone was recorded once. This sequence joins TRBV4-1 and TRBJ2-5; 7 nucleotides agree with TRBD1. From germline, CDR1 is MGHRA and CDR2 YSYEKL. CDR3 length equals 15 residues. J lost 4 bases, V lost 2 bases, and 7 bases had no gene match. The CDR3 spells CASSQRDRAAETQYF. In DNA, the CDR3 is TGCGCCAGCAGCCAAAGAGACAGGGCCGCAGAGACCCAGTACTTC.

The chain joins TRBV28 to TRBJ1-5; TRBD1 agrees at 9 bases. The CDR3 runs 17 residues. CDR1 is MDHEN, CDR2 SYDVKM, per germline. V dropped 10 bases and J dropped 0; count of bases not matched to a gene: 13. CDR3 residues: CAIAGSGTGYSNQPQHF. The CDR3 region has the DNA TGTGCCATCGCAGGCTCCGGGACAGGGTATAGCAATCAGCCCCAGCATTTT.

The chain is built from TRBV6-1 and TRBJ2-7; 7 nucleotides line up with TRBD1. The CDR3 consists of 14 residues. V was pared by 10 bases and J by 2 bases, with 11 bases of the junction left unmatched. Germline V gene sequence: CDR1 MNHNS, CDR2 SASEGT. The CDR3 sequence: CAILNPGGPYEQYF. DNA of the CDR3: TGTGCCATCCTAAACCCAGGGGGTCCCTACGAGCAGTACTTC.

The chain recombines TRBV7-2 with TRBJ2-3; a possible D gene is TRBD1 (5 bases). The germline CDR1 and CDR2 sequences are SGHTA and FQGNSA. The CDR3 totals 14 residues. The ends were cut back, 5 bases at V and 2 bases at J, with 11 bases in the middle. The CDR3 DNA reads TGTGCCAGCAGCCGCCTAGGGGCCACAGATACGCAGTATTTT. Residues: CASSRLGATDTQYF. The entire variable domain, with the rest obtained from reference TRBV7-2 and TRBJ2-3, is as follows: GAGVSQSPSNKVTEKGKDVELRCDPISGHTALYWYRQSLGQGLEFLIYFQGNSAPDKSGLPSDRFSAERTGGSVSTLTIQRTQQEDSAVYLCASSRLGATDTQYFGPGTRLTVL.